This entry describes one TCR beta chain. The target antigen is unknown. This sample stems from a study of vaccination and CD4 T cells after COVID-19. The overall study: Post-COVID draws came a median around 100 days after diagnosis (range 35 to 161). Samples were taken after vaccination, a median of roughly 70 days after dose two, with a range of 14 to 241. In culture, cells were exposed to overlapping spike peptides from SARS-CoV-2, HCoV-NL63, HCoV-OC43 and HCoV-229E.

V dropped 1 base and J dropped 7 bases, with 7 bases sitting between them. The CDR3 length is 12 residues. The germline V gene has CDR1 SGHTA and CDR2 FQGNSA. Sequencing of the DNA from cultured CD4+ T cells was carried out with the Oncomine TCR Beta short-read assay. TCRdb called the PCR reads again in MiXCR, with one record for every CDR3 protein. The sample shows roughly 11,000 distinct CDR3 sequences, around three fifths of them seen only once. The sample's treatment: approximately nine-day PBMC culture with coronavirus spike peptide pools or control peptides (ViraFEST assay). The sample comprised CD4+ T cells from blood, cultured in vitro. The genes are TRBV7-2 and TRBJ2-5; tentatively, D is TRBD1 (6 bases). The receptor was isolated from a human donor who had recovered from COVID-19. This CDR3 reads CASSLDRATQYF. CDR3 coding DNA: TGTGCCAGCAGCTTAGACAGGGCGACCCAGTACTTC.